Presented here are 24 T cell receptor beta chains from one specimen sequenced in a study of T cells in Graves' hyperthyroidism and ophthalmopathy. RNA transcripts yielded amplified TCR beta CDR3 regions. TCR CDR3 regions were first amplified by RT-PCR with HTBI primers. TCRdb reanalysed the multiplex PCR reads using MiXCR and keeps one entry per CDR3 protein. The sample contains over 650,000 distinct CDR3 sequences, approximately 16% of which appear only once. Material for sequencing was blood. Receptor source: a man between 18 and 29 years old with Graves' hyperthyroidism.

This clonotype has a count of ten or more. This sequence joins TRBV12-3 or TRBV12-4 and TRBJ1-5; 8 bases align to TRBD1. The V and J ends lost 3 bases and 6 bases, in that order; junction bases with no gene match: 1. The CDR3 consists of 13 residues. CDR3 loop: CASSFTGGQPQHF. CDR3 DNA sequence: TGTGCCAGCAGTTTCACAGGGGGTCAGCCCCAGCATTTT.

This clonotype came up a few times. This sequence joins TRBV18 and TRBJ2-5; 7 nucleotides match TRBD1. The J segment lost 10 bases and the V segment lost 5 bases, leaving 13 bases of the junction unmatched. CDR3 length: 14 amino acids. Germline assignment: CDR1 KGHSH and CDR2 LQKENI. CDR3 nucleotide sequence: TGTGCCAGCTCAGAAAAACAGGGGCCCACCGTCCAGTACTTC. Its protein is CASSEKQGPTVQYF.

The sample holds a few counts of this clonotype. J is TRBJ2-7 and V is TRBV6-5; 13 nucleotides agree with TRBD2. Germline-derived CDR1 and CDR2 are MNHEY and SVGAGI. The CDR3 has 16 residues. Trimming cost V 2 bases and J 5 bases; bases outside gene matches: 6. Here the CDR3 reads CASSYGLAGVRDEQYF. In nucleotides, the CDR3 is TGTGCCAGCAGTTACGGACTAGCGGGAGTTCGGGACGAGCAGTACTTC.

This clonotype was seen at least ten times. The rearrangement uses TRBV20-1 and TRBJ2-7; TRBD2 matches at 7 bases. The CDR3 sequence is 16 residues long. Germline CDR1 and CDR2: DFQATT and SNEGSKA (reference sequence). With 0 bases clipped from V and 6 bases from J, the junction kept 14 bases outside the gene matches. The CDR3 region is CSARDRKAGRTGEQYF. In DNA, the CDR3 is TGCAGTGCTAGAGACCGAAAAGCGGGGAGGACGGGCGAGCAGTACTTC.

The V and J genes are TRBV7-9 and TRBJ2-6; no firm D call. The CDR3 is made up of 18 amino acids. From germline, CDR1 is SEHNR and CDR2 FQNEAQ (reference sequence). The V end lost 2 bases, the J end lost 4 bases, and 18 bases lay between the germline ends. The CDR3 spells CASSLSVLARRGANVLTF. DNA for the CDR3: TGTGCCAGCAGCTTAAGTGTTTTAGCAAGGCGAGGGGCCAACGTCCTGACTTTC.

This clonotype has at least ten counts. The V gene is TRBV12-3 or TRBV12-4, the J gene TRBJ1-6; perhaps TRBD1 as D (6 bases). The V end lost 2 bases, the J end lost 7 bases, and 12 bases lay between the germline ends. The CDR3 contains 15 residues. The chain's CDR3 is CASSLRGARNSPLHF. The CDR3 DNA reads TGTGCCAGCAGTTTACGGGGGGCTCGGAATTCACCCCTCCACTTT.

The V call is TRBV4-1, the J call TRBJ1-1; maybe TRBD1 (5 bases). Germline V gene lookup returns CDR1 MGHRA and CDR2 YSYEKL. V was cut by 3 bases and J by 5 bases, with 10 bases left in between. The CDR3 totals 13 residues. This chain's CDR3 is CASSQKAGTEAFF. The CDR3 DNA reads TGCGCCAGCAGCCAGAAAGCAGGGACTGAAGCTTTCTTT.

There are a few counts of this clonotype. The chain recombines TRBV27 with TRBJ2-1; 7 bases align to TRBD1. CDR3 length: 13 amino acids. V dropped 2 bases and J dropped 7; count of bases not matched to a gene: 2. Germline CDR1 reads MNHEY; CDR2 reads SMNVEV (reference sequence). CDR3 in DNA: TGTGCCAGCAGTTTAAGGGGGCAAAATGAGCAGTTCTTC. It translates to CASSLRGQNEQFF.

This clonotype was recorded a few times. The rearrangement joins TRBV12-3 or TRBV12-4 to TRBJ1-5; possible D gene TRBD1, 5 bases. The length of the CDR3 is 14 residues. Trimming removed 3 bases from V and 9 bases from J, with 15 bases in between. The CDR3 region is CASSFGGSLGPQHF. The CDR3 DNA sequence: TGTGCCAGCAGTTTCGGGGGGTCGCTCGGGCCCCAGCATTTT.

This clonotype was counted between two and nine times. The V call is TRBV12-5, the J call TRBJ2-3, with 8 bases that match TRBD2. CDR1 is LGHNT, CDR2 FRNRAP, per germline. CDR3 length equals 19 residues. The junction had 11 bases not matched to a gene; V was cut back by 0 bases and J by 0 bases. The CDR3 here is CASGLVLTGGPASTDTQYF. The CDR3 nucleotides are TGTGCTAGTGGTTTGGTACTAACGGGAGGGCCTGCTAGCACAGATACGCAGTATTTT.

This clonotype was seen repeatedly, ten times or more. The chain couples TRBV13 to TRBJ1-6, with 7 nucleotides matching TRBD1. Losses at the gene ends were 5 bases for V and 9 bases for J; bases not matched to a gene: 4. CDR1 and CDR2 from the germline V gene are PRHDT and FYEKMQ (reference sequence). The CDR3 extends over 13 amino acids. For the CDR3, the DNA is TGTGCCAGCAGCGACAGGGTTAGTTCACCCCTCCACTTT. Its translation is CASSDRVSSPLHF.

This chain uses TRBV14 with TRBJ2-1; D possibly uses TRBD1 or TRBD2 (6 bases each). CDR3 length: 17 residues. Germline V gene lookup returns CDR1 SGHDN and CDR2 FVKESK. Trimming removed 2 bases at V and 8 bases at J, with 22 bases between. The CDR3 DNA is TGTGCCAGCAGCCAAAGGTTCGGGCAGGGGAGGATAGATGAGCAGTTCTTC. It is translated as CASSQRFGQGRIDEQFF. The complete variable domain, with remaining parts taken from reference TRBV14 and TRBJ2-1, reads EAGVTQFPSHSVIEKGQTVTLRCDPISGHDNLYWYRRVMGKEIKFLLHFVKESKQDESGMPNNRFLAERTGGTYSTLKVQPAELEDSGVYFCASSQRFGQGRIDEQFFGPGTRLTVL.

V is TRBV12-5 and J is TRBJ2-5, with D perhaps matching TRBD1 (6 bases). The CDR3 spans 15 residues. Trimming removed 5 bases from V and 3 bases from J, with 16 bases in between. Looked up from germline, CDR1 is LGHNT and CDR2 is FRNRAP. CDR3 sequence (DNA): TGTGCTAGTGGTCCTGGGGTCAGGACAGAAGAGACCCAGTACTTC. It is translated as CASGPGVRTEETQYF.

This clonotype was seen at least ten times. The V and J genes are TRBV7-2 and TRBJ1-2, with 10 nucleotides matching TRBD1. Germline CDR1 and CDR2: SGHTA and FQGNSA. The V segment lost 4 bases and the J segment 7 bases; nucleotides outside the gene matches: 3. CDR3 length: 13 residues. In DNA form, the CDR3 reads TGTGCCAGCAGCTCGGGACAGGGGCGTGGCTACACCTTC. Translation gives CASSSGQGRGYTF.

This clonotype was counted ten times or more. This chain connects TRBV12-3 or TRBV12-4 to TRBJ2-3, with 10 bases fitting TRBD1. The CDR3 loop spans 14 amino acids. V shed 8 bases, J shed 0 bases, and the junction held 2 bases outside the gene matches. The CDR3 bases are TGTGCCAGCGGACAGGGGGTGAGCACAGATACGCAGTATTTT. Amino acids: CASGQGVSTDTQYF.

This clonotype was counted between two and nine times. The chain uses TRBV27 and TRBJ1-1; D is undetermined. V lost 3 bases, J lost 7 bases, and 12 bases lay in between. The CDR3 contains 13 residues. Germline assignment: CDR1 MNHEY and CDR2 SMNVEV (reference sequence). The DNA of the CDR3 is TGTGCCAGCAGTTTCTTTTTTGGGTTTGAAGCTTTCTTT. This sequence encodes CASSFFFGFEAFF.

On this clonotype itself: A clone one base away is much larger, so this may be a read error. The J gene is TRBJ2-5, the V gene TRBV12-3 or TRBV12-4; D assignment may be TRBD1 or TRBD2 (5 bases each). V shed 6 bases and J shed 1 base, with 12 bases lying between them. The CDR3 has 14 amino acids. CDR3 region: CASRGTMCQETQYF. The CDR3 coding sequence is TGTGCCAGCAGGGGGACCATGTGCCAAGAGACCCAGTACTTC.

The chain recombines TRBV4-1 with TRBJ2-1; TRBD2 agrees at 7 bases. After removal of 1 base from V and 4 bases from J, the junction contained 7 bases not matched to a gene. CDR1 is MGHRA and CDR2 is YSYEKL in the germline V gene. This CDR3 spans 16 amino acids. The chain's CDR3 is CASSQGASGDYNEQFF. The CDR3 DNA sequence: TGCGCCAGCAGCCAAGGGGCTAGCGGAGATTACAATGAGCAGTTCTTC.

The table lists this clonotype with many counts. The CDR3 DNA sequence: TGCAGTGCTAGCGGTGAGCTCGAGCAGTACTTC. Its translation is CSASGELEQYF. The chain joins TRBV20-1 to TRBJ2-7; D is undetermined. V gave up 3 bases and J gave up 6 bases, with 9 bases separating them. There are 11 residues in the CDR3. CDR1 DFQATT and CDR2 SNEGSKA come from the germline V gene (reference sequence).

The chain is built from TRBV28 and TRBJ2-4, with TRBD2 matching 12 bases. CDR1 MDHEN and CDR2 SYDVKM come from the germline V gene. V was clipped by 5 bases and J by 3 bases; unmatched bases: 17. CDR3 size: 20 residues. In nucleotides, the CDR3 is TGTGCCAGCAGTGCTCAGACTAGCGGGAGAAGGATTCTAGACAAAAACATTCAGTACTTC. As protein: CASSAQTSGRRILDKNIQYF.

This clonotype was recorded at least ten times. This chain uses TRBV30 with TRBJ2-3; D perhaps matches TRBD2 (6 bases). The CDR3 length is 12 residues. Trimming shortened V by 5 bases and J by 3 bases, and 9 bases separated the two germline ends. Germline V gene sequence: CDR1 GTSNPN, CDR2 SVGIG (reference sequence). CDR3 sequence (DNA): TGTGCCTGGCGGGAGACTACAGATACGCAGTATTTT. Its translation is CAWRETTDTQYF.

This CDR3 reads CASSYRTGTVNQPQHF. CDR3 nucleotide sequence: TGTGCCAGCAGTTACCGAACCGGGACAGTCAATCAGCCCCAGCATTTT. V and J are TRBV2 and TRBJ1-5, with TRBD1 matching over 7 bases. Trimming cost V 5 bases and J 3 bases; bases outside gene matches: 10. The V gene's germline CDR1 is SNHLY and CDR2 FYNNEI. CDR3 size: 16 residues.

This clonotype was seen at least ten times. The CDR3: CASSQDEPLPGLAPDTQYF. The CDR3 nucleotides read TGTGCCAGCAGCCAAGATGAGCCCCTGCCGGGACTAGCGCCCGATACGCAGTATTTT. The chain combines TRBV3-1 with TRBJ2-3; 10 nucleotides agree with TRBD2. V lost 0 bases, J lost 6 bases, and 15 bases stayed unmatched. Germline CDR1 LGHDT, CDR2 YNNKEL (reference sequence). This CDR3 has 19 amino acids.

The chain carries TRBV28 and TRBJ2-2; D unresolved. The CDR3 is 15 residues long. CDR1 is MDHEN, CDR2 SYDVKM, per germline. V was shortened by 1 base and J by 0 bases, with 6 bases between the two germline ends. The CDR3 loop reads CASSLLRSNTGELFF. CDR3 DNA sequence: TGTGCCAGCAGTTTATTGCGGTCGAACACCGGGGAGCTGTTTTTT.